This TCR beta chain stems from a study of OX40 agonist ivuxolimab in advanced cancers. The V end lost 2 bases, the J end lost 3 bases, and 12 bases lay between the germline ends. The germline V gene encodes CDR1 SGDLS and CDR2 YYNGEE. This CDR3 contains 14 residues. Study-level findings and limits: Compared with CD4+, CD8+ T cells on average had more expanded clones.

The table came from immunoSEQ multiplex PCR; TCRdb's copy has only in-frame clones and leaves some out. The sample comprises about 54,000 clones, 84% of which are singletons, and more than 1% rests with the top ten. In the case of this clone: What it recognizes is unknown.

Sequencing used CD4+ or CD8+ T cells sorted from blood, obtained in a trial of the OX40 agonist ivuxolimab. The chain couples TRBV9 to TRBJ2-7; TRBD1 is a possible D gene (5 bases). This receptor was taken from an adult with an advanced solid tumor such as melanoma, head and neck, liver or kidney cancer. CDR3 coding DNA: TGTGCCAGCAGCGTGACTGAAGGGGACTACGAGCAGTACTTC. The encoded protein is CASSVTEGDYEQYF.